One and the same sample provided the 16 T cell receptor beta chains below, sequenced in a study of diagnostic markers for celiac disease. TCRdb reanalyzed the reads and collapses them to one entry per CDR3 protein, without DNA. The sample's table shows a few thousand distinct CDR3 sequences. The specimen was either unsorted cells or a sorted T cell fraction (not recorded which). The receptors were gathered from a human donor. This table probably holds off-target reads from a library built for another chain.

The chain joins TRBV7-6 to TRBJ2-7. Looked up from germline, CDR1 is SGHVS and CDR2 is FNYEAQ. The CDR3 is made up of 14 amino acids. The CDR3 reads CASSFGWGLDEQYF.

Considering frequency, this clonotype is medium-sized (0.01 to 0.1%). The CDR3 region is CASSSGLSTGELFF. The chain links TRBV18 to TRBJ2-2; with no DNA, the TCRdb D assignment of TRBD2 cannot be verified. Germline V gene lookup returns CDR1 KGHSH and CDR2 LQKENI. CDR3 length: 14 amino acids.

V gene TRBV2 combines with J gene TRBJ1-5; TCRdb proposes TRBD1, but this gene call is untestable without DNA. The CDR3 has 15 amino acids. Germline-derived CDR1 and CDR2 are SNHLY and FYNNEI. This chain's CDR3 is CASSEEQAYNQPQHF.

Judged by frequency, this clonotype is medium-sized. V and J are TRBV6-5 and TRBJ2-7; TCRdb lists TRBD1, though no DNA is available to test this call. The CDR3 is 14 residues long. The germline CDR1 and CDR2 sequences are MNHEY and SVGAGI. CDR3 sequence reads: CASSYGQGPYEQYF.

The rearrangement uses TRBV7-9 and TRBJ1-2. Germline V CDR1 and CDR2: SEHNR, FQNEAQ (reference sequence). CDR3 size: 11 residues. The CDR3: CALRREYGYTF.

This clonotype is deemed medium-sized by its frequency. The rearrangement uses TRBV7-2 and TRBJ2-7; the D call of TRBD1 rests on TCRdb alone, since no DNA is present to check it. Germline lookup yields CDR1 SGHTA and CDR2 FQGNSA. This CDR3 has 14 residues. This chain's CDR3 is CASSLEGRAYEQYF.

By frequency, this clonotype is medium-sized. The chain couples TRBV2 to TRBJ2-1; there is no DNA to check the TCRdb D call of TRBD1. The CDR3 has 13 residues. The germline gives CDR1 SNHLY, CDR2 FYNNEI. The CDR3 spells CASMPQGNNEQFF. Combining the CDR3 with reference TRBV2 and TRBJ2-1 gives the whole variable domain EPEVTQTPSHQVTQMGQEVILRCVPISNHLYFYWYRQILGQKVEFLVSFYNNEISEKSEIFDDQFSVERPDGSNFTLKIRSTKLEDSAMYFCASMPQGNNEQFFGPGTRLTVL.

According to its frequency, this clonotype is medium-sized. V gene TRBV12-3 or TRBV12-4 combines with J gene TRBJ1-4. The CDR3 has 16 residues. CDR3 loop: CASSFDGAYINEKLFF.

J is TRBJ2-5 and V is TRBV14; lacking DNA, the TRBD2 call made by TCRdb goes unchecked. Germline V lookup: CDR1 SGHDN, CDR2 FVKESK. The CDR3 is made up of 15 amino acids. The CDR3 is CASSLGLAGEKTQYF.

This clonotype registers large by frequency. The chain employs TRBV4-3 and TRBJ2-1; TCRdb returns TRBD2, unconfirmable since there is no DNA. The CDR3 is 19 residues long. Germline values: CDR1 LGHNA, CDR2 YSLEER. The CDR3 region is CASSQESLAGVSPYNEQFF.

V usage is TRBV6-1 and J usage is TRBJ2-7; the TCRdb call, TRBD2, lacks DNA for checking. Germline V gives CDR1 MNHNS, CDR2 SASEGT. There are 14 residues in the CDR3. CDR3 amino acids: CASSDSGRFHEQYF.

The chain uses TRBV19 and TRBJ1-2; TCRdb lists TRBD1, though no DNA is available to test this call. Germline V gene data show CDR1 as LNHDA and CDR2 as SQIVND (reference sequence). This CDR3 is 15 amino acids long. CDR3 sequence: CASSPGQTMLNGYTF. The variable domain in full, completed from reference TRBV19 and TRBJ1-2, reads DGGITQSPKYLFRKEGQNVTLSCEQNLNHDAMYWYRQDPGQGLRLIYYSQIVNDFQKGDIAEGYSVSREKKESFPLTVTSAQKNPTAFYLCASSPGQTMLNGYTFGSGTRLTVV.

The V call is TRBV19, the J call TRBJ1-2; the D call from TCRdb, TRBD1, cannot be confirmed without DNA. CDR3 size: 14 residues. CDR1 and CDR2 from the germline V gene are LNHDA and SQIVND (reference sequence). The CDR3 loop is CASSNRGLNYGYTF.

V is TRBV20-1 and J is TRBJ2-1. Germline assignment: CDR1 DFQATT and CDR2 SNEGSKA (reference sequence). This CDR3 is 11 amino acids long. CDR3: CSGVPNREQFF.

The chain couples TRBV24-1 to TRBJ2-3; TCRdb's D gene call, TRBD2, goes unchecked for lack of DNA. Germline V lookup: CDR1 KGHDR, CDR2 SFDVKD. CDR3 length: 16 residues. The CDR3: CATSDPSRALTDTQYF.

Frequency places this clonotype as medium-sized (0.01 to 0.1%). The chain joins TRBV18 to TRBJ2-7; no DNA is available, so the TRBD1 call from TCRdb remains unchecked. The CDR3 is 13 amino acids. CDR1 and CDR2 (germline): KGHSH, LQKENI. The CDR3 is CASSPTRGSEQYF.